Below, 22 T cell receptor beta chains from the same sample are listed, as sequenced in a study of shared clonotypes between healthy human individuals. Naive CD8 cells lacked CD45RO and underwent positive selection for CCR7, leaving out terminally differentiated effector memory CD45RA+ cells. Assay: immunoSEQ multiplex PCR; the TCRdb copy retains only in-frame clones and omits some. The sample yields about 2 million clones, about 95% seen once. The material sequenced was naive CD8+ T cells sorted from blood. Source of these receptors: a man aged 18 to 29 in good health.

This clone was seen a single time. The CDR3 reads CASSGGTRSPGELFF. The CDR3, as DNA: TGTGCCAGCAGCGGGGGTACTAGATCCCCCGGGGAGCTGTTTTTT. The chain carries TRBV9 and TRBJ2-2; D might be TRBD2 (5 bases). The CDR3 spans 15 residues. Per germline, CDR1 SGDLS and CDR2 YYNGEE. V lost 3 bases, J lost 6 bases, and 15 bases lay in between.

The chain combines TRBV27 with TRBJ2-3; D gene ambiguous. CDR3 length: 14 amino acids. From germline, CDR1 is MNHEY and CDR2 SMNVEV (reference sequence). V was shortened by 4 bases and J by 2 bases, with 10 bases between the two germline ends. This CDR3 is CASSYSTDTDTQYF. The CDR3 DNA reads TGTGCCAGCAGTTACTCGACGGACACAGATACGCAGTATTTT.

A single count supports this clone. CDR3 coding DNA: TGTGCCAGCAGTTTTTCTGGGGGAAGCGGATACGAGCAGTACTTC. As protein: CASSFSGGSGYEQYF. The chain uses TRBV28 and TRBJ2-7; D may be TRBD1 or TRBD2 (5 bases each). The CDR3 is made up of 15 amino acids. The V gene lost 3 bases and the J gene lost 4 bases, with 16 bases spanning the gap. The germline gives CDR1 MDHEN, CDR2 SYDVKM.

The CDR3: CASSFLGGPLATNEKLFF. In DNA, the CDR3 is TGTGCCAGCAGCTTTTTGGGAGGGCCCCTTGCAACTAATGAAAAACTGTTTTTT. The chain combines TRBV11-2 with TRBJ1-4; no clear D. The CDR3 loop spans 18 amino acids. The germline V gene has CDR1 SGHAT and CDR2 FQNNGV. The V gene lost 3 bases and the J gene lost 0 bases, with 17 bases spanning the gap.

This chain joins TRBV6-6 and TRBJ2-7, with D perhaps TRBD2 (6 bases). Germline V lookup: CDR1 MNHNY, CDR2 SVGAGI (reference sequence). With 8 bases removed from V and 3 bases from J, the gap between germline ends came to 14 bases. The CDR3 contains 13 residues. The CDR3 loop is CASEAGFIYEQYF. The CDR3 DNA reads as TGTGCCAGCGAGGCGGGGTTTATCTACGAGCAGTACTTC.

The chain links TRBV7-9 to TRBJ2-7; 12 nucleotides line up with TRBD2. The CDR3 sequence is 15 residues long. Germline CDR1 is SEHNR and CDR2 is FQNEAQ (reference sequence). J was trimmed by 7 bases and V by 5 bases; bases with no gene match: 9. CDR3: CASSARLAGVWEQYF. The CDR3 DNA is TGTGCCAGCAGCGCCCGACTAGCGGGAGTGTGGGAGCAGTACTTC. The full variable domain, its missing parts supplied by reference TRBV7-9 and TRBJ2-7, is DTGVSQNPRHKITKRGQNVTFRCDPISEHNRLYWYRQTLGQGPEFLTYFQNEAQLEKSRLLSDRFSAERPKGSFSTLEIQRTEQGDSAMYLCASSARLAGVWEQYFGPGTRLTVT.

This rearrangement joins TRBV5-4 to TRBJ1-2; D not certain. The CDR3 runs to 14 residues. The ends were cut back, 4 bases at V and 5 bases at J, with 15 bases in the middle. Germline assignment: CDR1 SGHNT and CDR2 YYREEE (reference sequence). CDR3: CASSLLGGDYGYTF. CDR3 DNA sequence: TGTGCCAGCAGCCTCCTAGGTGGGGATTATGGCTACACCTTC. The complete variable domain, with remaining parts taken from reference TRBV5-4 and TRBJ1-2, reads ETGVTQSPTHLIKTRGQQVTLRCSSQSGHNTVSWYQQALGQGPQFIFQYYREEENGRGNFPPRFSGLQFPNYSSELNVNALELDDSALYLCASSLLGGDYGYTFGSGTRLTVV.

CDR3 nucleotides: TGCAGCGTTGAAGATCTCATGAGGACCGGGGAGCTGTTTTTT. Translated: CSVEDLMRTGELFF. The chain links TRBV29-1 to TRBJ2-2; D remains ambiguous. Trimming shortened V by 0 bases and J by 5 bases, and 10 bases separated the two germline ends. This CDR3 contains 14 residues. The germline gives CDR1 SQVTM, CDR2 ANQGSEA.

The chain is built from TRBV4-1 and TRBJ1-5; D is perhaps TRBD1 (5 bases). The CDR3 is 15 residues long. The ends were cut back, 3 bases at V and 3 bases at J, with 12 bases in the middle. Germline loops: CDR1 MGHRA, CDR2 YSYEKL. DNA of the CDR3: TGCGCCAGCAGCCAGGACCCAGGGTTCAATCAGCCCCAGCATTTT. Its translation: CASSQDPGFNQPQHF.

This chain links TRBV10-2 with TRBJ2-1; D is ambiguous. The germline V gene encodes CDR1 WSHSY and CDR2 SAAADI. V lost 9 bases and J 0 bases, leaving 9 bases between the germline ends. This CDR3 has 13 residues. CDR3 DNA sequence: TGCGCCAGTGGACCCAGCTCCTACAATGAGCAGTTCTTC. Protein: CASGPSSYNEQFF.

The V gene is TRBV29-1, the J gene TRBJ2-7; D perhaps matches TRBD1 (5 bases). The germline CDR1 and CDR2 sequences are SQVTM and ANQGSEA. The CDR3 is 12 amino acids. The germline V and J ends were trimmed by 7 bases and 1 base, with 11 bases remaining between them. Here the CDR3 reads CSAAGNSYEQYF. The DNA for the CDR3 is TGCAGCGCAGCAGGGAATTCCTACGAGCAGTACTTC.

The CDR3 loop reads CASSFSGGGTIANTGELFF. CDR3 sequence (DNA): TGTGCCAGCAGCTTTAGCGGGGGCGGCACGATTGCGAACACCGGGGAGCTGTTTTTT. The gene calls are TRBV28 and TRBJ2-2, with 9 bases matching TRBD2. J was trimmed by 0 bases and V by 6 bases; bases with no gene match: 14. CDR1 and CDR2 from the germline V gene are MDHEN and SYDVKM. This CDR3 is built from 19 residues.

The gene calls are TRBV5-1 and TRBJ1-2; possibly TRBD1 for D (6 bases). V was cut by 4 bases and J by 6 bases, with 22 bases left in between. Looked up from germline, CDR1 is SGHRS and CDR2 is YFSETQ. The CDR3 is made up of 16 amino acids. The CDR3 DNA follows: TGCGCCAGCAGCGGCCAGGGACAAGGCCCCCTTGATGGCTACACCTTC. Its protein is CASSGQGQGPLDGYTF.

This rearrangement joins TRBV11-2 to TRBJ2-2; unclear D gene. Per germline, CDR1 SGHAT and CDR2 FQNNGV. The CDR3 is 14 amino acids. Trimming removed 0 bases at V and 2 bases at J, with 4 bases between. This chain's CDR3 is CASSLDYNTGELFF. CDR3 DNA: TGTGCCAGCAGCTTAGATTATAACACCGGGGAGCTGTTTTTT.

CDR3 residues: CASSEEEGGQGLAKNIQYF. Written as DNA, the CDR3 is TGTGCCAGCAGTGAAGAAGAGGGTGGTCAGGGACTAGCCAAAAACATTCAGTACTTC. The chain carries TRBV2 and TRBJ2-4, with D possibly matching TRBD2 (6 bases). Trimming pared 1 base from V and 0 bases from J, leaving 19 bases between. Germline lookup yields CDR1 SNHLY and CDR2 FYNNEI. This CDR3 is 19 amino acids long. The complete variable domain, with remaining parts taken from reference TRBV2 and TRBJ2-4, reads EPEVTQTPSHQVTQMGQEVILRCVPISNHLYFYWYRQILGQKVEFLVSFYNNEISEKSEIFDDQFSVERPDGSNFTLKIRSTKLEDSAMYFCASSEEEGGQGLAKNIQYFGAGTRLSVL.

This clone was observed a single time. CDR3 sequence: CASADGRGNEQFF. CDR3 in DNA: TGTGCCAGCGCGGATGGGAGGGGCAATGAGCAGTTCTTC. The rearrangement links TRBV6-5 to TRBJ2-1, with 7 bases lining up with TRBD2. The ends lost 8 bases at V and 6 bases at J; junction bases unmatched: 7. The CDR3 sequence is 13 residues long. Germline V gene data show CDR1 as MNHEY and CDR2 as SVGAGI.

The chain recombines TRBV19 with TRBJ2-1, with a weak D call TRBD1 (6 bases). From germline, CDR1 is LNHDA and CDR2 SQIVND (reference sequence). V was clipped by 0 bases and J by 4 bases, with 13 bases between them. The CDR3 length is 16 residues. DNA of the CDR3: TGTGCCAGTAGTATAGATCGGCTTAGGGGGTACAATGAGCAGTTCTTC. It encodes CASSIDRLRGYNEQFF.

The CDR3 region has the DNA TGCGCCAGCAGCCAAGAGGGGGACCCCTATGGCTACACCTTC. It codes for CASSQEGDPYGYTF. The chain joins TRBV4-3 to TRBJ1-2, with a tentative D call TRBD1 (5 bases). Germline CDR1 reads LGHNA; CDR2 reads YSLEER. The V end lost 0 bases, the J end lost 4 bases, and 9 bases lay between the germline ends. The CDR3 runs to 14 residues.

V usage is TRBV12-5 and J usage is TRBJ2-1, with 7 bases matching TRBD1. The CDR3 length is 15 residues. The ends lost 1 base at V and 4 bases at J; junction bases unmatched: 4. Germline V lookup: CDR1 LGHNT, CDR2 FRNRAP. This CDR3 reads CASGLGQGRYNEQFF. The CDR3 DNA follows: TGTGCTAGTGGTTTGGGACAGGGCCGGTACAATGAGCAGTTCTTC.

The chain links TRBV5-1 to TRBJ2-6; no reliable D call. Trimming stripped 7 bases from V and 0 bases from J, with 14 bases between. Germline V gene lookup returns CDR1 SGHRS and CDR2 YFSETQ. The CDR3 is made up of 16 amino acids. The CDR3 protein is CASRRAAASGANVLTF. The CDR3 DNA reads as TGCGCCAGCCGAAGGGCGGCGGCCTCTGGGGCCAACGTCCTGACTTTC. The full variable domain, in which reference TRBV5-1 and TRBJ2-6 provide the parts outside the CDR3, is KAGVTQTPRYLIKTRGQQVTLSCSPISGHRSVSWYQQTPGQGLQFLFEYFSETQRNKGNFPGRFSGRQFSNSRSEMNVSTLELGDSALYLCASRRAAASGANVLTFGAGSRLTVL.

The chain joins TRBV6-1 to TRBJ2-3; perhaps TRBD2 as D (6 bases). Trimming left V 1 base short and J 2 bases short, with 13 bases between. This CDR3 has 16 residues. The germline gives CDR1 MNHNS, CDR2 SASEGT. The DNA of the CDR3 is TGTGCCAGCAGTGAAGTCGGGGACTTCTTCACAGATACGCAGTATTTT. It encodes CASSEVGDFFTDTQYF.

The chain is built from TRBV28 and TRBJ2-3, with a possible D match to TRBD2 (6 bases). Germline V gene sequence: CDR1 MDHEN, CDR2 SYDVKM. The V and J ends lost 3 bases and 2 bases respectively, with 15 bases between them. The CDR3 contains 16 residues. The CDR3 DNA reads TGTGCCAGCAGTTTCGGCGGGACGGGTAACACAGATACGCAGTATTTT. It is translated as CASSFGGTGNTDTQYF.